These 8 T cell receptor beta chains originate from one sample sequenced in a study of CD8+ T cells in alopecia areata. Treatment here: oral pan-JAK inhibitor, 5-10 mg twice daily. cDNA serving as the sequencing template came from extracted, reverse transcribed RNA. Only in-frame clones appear in the TCRdb table, and some are missing; sequencing was by immunoSEQ multiplex PCR. The sample has around 190,000 clones, about 64% seen once. The sample was CD4+ T cells sorted from blood, taken at week 4, from a patient treated with tofacitinib. The receptors originated from a human donor with alopecia areata.

The chain links TRBV5-1 to TRBJ2-2; TRBD1 matches 8 bases. The CDR3 sequence is 14 residues long. With V trimmed by 6 bases and J by 0 bases, 1 base remained unmatched. Germline CDR1 SGHRS, CDR2 YFSETQ. This chain's CDR3 is CASMTGANTGELFF. Written as DNA, the CDR3 is TGCGCCAGCATGACAGGGGCGAACACCGGGGAGCTGTTTTTT.

J is TRBJ1-5 and V is TRBV2; tentative D call: TRBD1 (5 bases). Trimming stripped 4 bases from V and 7 bases from J, with 11 bases between. The CDR3 covers 13 residues. Germline CDR1 reads SNHLY; CDR2 reads FYNNEI. CDR3 in amino acids: CASSGRGIQPQHF. The CDR3 DNA reads as TGTGCCAGCAGTGGTCGGGGGATCCAGCCCCAGCATTTT.

The table lists this clone with a few counts. The V call is TRBV5-1, the J call TRBJ2-4, with a possible D match to TRBD2 (6 bases). Germline assignment: CDR1 SGHRS and CDR2 YFSETQ. The CDR3 extends over 16 amino acids. V was pared by 0 bases and J by 1 base, with 11 bases between. CDR3 DNA: TGCGCCAGCAGCTTGGTCGAGCGGGCCGCCAAAAACATTCAGTACTTC. It encodes CASSLVERAAKNIQYF. Supplemented by reference TRBV5-1 and TRBJ2-4, the full variable domain reads KAGVTQTPRYLIKTRGQQVTLSCSPISGHRSVSWYQQTPGQGLQFLFEYFSETQRNKGNFPGRFSGRQFSNSRSEMNVSTLELGDSALYLCASSLVERAAKNIQYFGAGTRLSVL.

This chain connects TRBV7-9 to TRBJ1-1; no definite D call. The CDR3 runs 13 residues. Germline values: CDR1 SEHNR, CDR2 FQNEAQ (reference sequence). The V end lost 5 bases, the J end lost 5 bases, and 12 bases lay between the germline ends. CDR3 coding DNA: TGTGCCAGCAGCCTAAGTACGTGGACTGAAGCTTTCTTT. It specifies CASSLSTWTEAFF.

This clone was observed a few times. The CDR3 coding sequence is TGTGCCAGCAGTCAGGGGCTGAACACTGAAGCTTTCTTT. Translated, it gives CASSQGLNTEAFF. The genes are TRBV6-5 and TRBJ1-1, with a tentative D call TRBD1 (6 bases). V was clipped by 5 bases and J by 0 bases, with 7 bases between them. This CDR3 region has 13 residues. The germline V gene encodes CDR1 MNHEY and CDR2 SVGAGI.

In its sample, this clone was seen once. This chain joins TRBV5-1 and TRBJ1-2, with TRBD1 matching 9 bases. CDR1 and CDR2 (germline): SGHRS, YFSETQ. The CDR3 sequence is 16 residues long. The trim removed 3 bases at V and 3 bases at J, leaving 9 bases unmatched. The CDR3 reads CASSSSDRGRDYGYTF. Here the CDR3 DNA reads TGCGCCAGCAGCTCGTCGGACAGGGGACGCGACTATGGCTACACCTTC.

V is TRBV5-6 and J is TRBJ2-1; TRBD2 agrees at 9 bases. Germline-derived CDR1 and CDR2 are SGHDT and YYEEEE. The junction had 4 bases not matched to a gene; V was cut back by 2 bases and J by 1 base. This CDR3 spans 16 amino acids. This chain's CDR3 is CASSFSSGGSYNEQFF. CDR3 DNA sequence: TGTGCCAGCAGCTTCTCCAGCGGGGGGTCCTACAATGAGCAGTTCTTC.

The genes are TRBV27 and TRBJ2-6, with D perhaps matching TRBD2 (5 bases). Germline CDR1 is MNHEY and CDR2 is SMNVEV (reference sequence). V lost 2 bases to trimming and J lost 1 base, with 9 bases between them. This CDR3 contains 16 residues. CDR3 region: CASSLGGGSGANVLTF. Here the CDR3 DNA reads TGTGCCAGCAGTTTAGGTGGAGGTTCTGGGGCCAACGTCCTGACTTTC. The complete variable domain, with remaining parts taken from reference TRBV27 and TRBJ2-6, reads EAQVTQNPRYLITVTGKKLTVTCSQNMNHEYMSWYRQDPGLGLRQIYYSMNVEVTDKGDVPEGYKVSRKEKRNFPLILESPSPNQTSLYFCASSLGGGSGANVLTFGAGSRLTVL.